One and the same sample provided the 26 T cell receptor beta chains below, sequenced in a study of cytomegalovirus exposure and HLA in healthy donors. The assay was immunoSEQ multiplex PCR, and TCRdb's table has in-frame clones only and misses some. The top ten clones hold 3.1% of a sample with around 250,000 clones, around 91% of them seen once. Input material: PBMCs. The receptors originated from a woman in her twenties or thirties in good health and CMV-seronegative.

The chain couples TRBV5-4 to TRBJ1-3, with a possible D match to TRBD1 (5 bases). V shed 7 bases and J shed 0 bases, with 11 bases lying between them. The length of the CDR3 is 14 residues. The germline V gene has CDR1 SGHNT and CDR2 YYREEE (reference sequence). CDR3 residues: CASRREDSGNTIYF. In nucleotides, the CDR3 is TGTGCCAGCCGCAGGGAGGACTCTGGAAACACCATATATTTT.

This clone was observed a few times. The rearrangement uses TRBV30 and TRBJ2-1; a possible D gene is TRBD2 (5 bases). V was pared by 1 base and J by 0 bases, with 10 bases between. This CDR3 spans 15 amino acids. The germline gives CDR1 GTSNPN, CDR2 SVGIG (reference sequence). DNA for the CDR3: TGTGCCTGGAGTGGAACTGAGGGCTCCTACAATGAGCAGTTCTTC. This codes for CAWSGTEGSYNEQFF.

The genes are TRBV5-1 and TRBJ1-3; D is uncertain. The CDR3 extends over 14 amino acids. Germline V gene lookup returns CDR1 SGHRS and CDR2 YFSETQ. Trimming stripped 0 bases from V and 2 bases from J, with 6 bases between. CDR3 sequence (DNA): TGCGCCAGCAGCTTGGCGCAGGCTGGAAACACCATATATTTT. It yields the protein CASSLAQAGNTIYF.

V and J are TRBV2 and TRBJ2-7; tentative D call: TRBD2 (6 bases). There are 15 residues in the CDR3. The germline CDR1 and CDR2 sequences are SNHLY and FYNNEI. The germline V and J ends were trimmed by 9 bases and 7 bases, with 25 bases remaining between them. The CDR3 DNA reads TGTGCCAGTGGAGCCGGGTGGGAGGTGATGCGGGAGCAGTACTTC. Protein: CASGAGWEVMREQYF.

The rearrangement joins TRBV7-8 to TRBJ2-3; TRBD2 might be the D (6 bases). The CDR3 consists of 19 residues. Germline-derived CDR1 and CDR2 are SGHVS and FQNEAQ. V lost 6 bases, J lost 2 bases, and 27 bases lay in between. The CDR3 is CASRPNRVGGASLTDTQYF. The CDR3 coding sequence is TGTGCCAGCAGACCAAATCGGGTAGGAGGGGCGAGCCTCACAGATACGCAGTATTTT.

The rearrangement joins TRBV29-1 to TRBJ2-3; tentatively, D is TRBD2 (6 bases). Trimming cost V 5 bases and J 1 base, with 10 bases left between them. This CDR3 contains 13 residues. The germline V gene encodes CDR1 SQVTM and CDR2 ANQGSEA. The CDR3 spells CSVLASGTDTQYF. For the CDR3, the DNA is TGCAGCGTTCTAGCGTCGGGCACAGATACGCAGTATTTT.

The genes are TRBV6-5 and TRBJ1-3, with D possibly TRBD1 on 5 matching bases. The germline V gene encodes CDR1 MNHEY and CDR2 SVGAGI. CDR3 length equals 14 residues. Deletions cut 6 bases from V and 2 bases from J, with 11 bases between. This CDR3 is CASSADIPGNTIYF. CDR3 DNA: TGTGCCAGCAGCGCGGACATCCCTGGAAACACCATATATTTT.

V and J are TRBV28 and TRBJ1-2; 7 positions agree with TRBD1. V trimming: 6 bases; J trimming: 4 bases; junction bases outside the gene matches: 8. Germline CDR1 MDHEN, CDR2 SYDVKM. This CDR3 has 14 amino acids. The CDR3 protein is CASRQTGTSYGYTF. For the CDR3, the DNA is TGTGCCAGCAGGCAGACAGGGACCTCCTATGGCTACACCTTC.

The DNA for the CDR3 is TGCGCCAGCAGCCAATTAAGCGGGAGGGTCAATGAGCAGTTCTTC. Translated: CASSQLSGRVNEQFF. This chain connects TRBV4-1 to TRBJ2-1; 10 bases map to TRBD2. Unmatched junction bases numbered 4, after V lost 2 bases and J lost 6 bases. The germline CDR1 and CDR2 sequences are MGHRA and YSYEKL. The CDR3 length is 15 residues.

The table lists this clone with a few counts. V is TRBV29-1 and J is TRBJ2-1, with D perhaps TRBD1 (6 bases). The CDR3 contains 13 residues. Trimming took off 0 bases at V and 7 bases at J, with 10 bases between the two ends. CDR1 and CDR2 from the germline V gene are SQVTM and ANQGSEA. CDR3 loop: CSVEEGRGNEQFF. For the CDR3, the DNA is TGCAGCGTTGAAGAGGGCAGGGGAAATGAGCAGTTCTTC.

V and J are TRBV15 and TRBJ1-1; D perhaps matches TRBD1 (6 bases). The CDR3 covers 18 residues. Trimming pared 1 base from V and 4 bases from J, leaving 22 bases between. Germline V gives CDR1 LNHNV, CDR2 YYDKDF (reference sequence). CDR3 bases: TGTGCCACCAGCAGAGGGTTTGGGGGGGCTAGGTCTAGCACTGAAGCTTTCTTT. This gives the protein CATSRGFGGARSSTEAFF.

The chain couples TRBV11-2 to TRBJ1-3; TRBD1 agrees at 8 bases. CDR1 is SGHAT, CDR2 FQNNGV, per germline. The CDR3 totals 16 residues. Trimming at V came to 2 bases and at J to 3 bases, leaving 6 bases not matched to a gene. The CDR3 coding sequence is TGTGCCAGCAGCTTACCAGGGGGCGGACTTGGAAACACCATATATTTT. Translating it yields CASSLPGGGLGNTIYF. The whole variable domain, filled in from reference TRBV11-2 and TRBJ1-3, reads EAGVAQSPRYKIIEKRQSVAFWCNPISGHATLYWYQQILGQGPKLLIQFQNNGVVDDSQLPKDRFSAERLKGVDSTLKIQPAKLEDSAVYLCASSLPGGGLGNTIYFGEGSWLTVV.

The chain couples TRBV6-1 to TRBJ1-2; D is undetermined. In germline, CDR1 is MNHNS, CDR2 SASEGT. The V end was cut by 3 bases, the J end by 8 bases, with 22 bases between. This CDR3 is 16 amino acids long. Here the CDR3 reads CASSEFQGTPSSGYTF. The CDR3 DNA sequence: TGTGCCAGCAGTGAGTTTCAAGGCACGCCATCTTCCGGCTACACCTTC.

CDR3 loop: CASSQAKGYGELFF. CDR3 coding DNA: TGCGCCAGCAGCCAGGCTAAAGGGTACGGGGAGCTGTTTTTT. The chain links TRBV4-3 to TRBJ2-2; D gene uncertain. The CDR3 is 14 residues long. Germline V gene sequence: CDR1 LGHNA, CDR2 YSLEER. V lost 3 bases to trimming and J lost 7 bases, with 12 bases between them.

The J gene is TRBJ1-3, the V gene TRBV4-1, with TRBD1 matching over 12 bases. J was trimmed by 4 bases and V by 0 bases; bases with no gene match: 7. The CDR3 is 18 amino acids. Germline lookup yields CDR1 MGHRA and CDR2 YSYEKL. CDR3 nucleotides: TGCGCCAGCAGCCAAGATACCGGGACAGGGGGCTTCGGAAACACCATATATTTT. Its translation: CASSQDTGTGGFGNTIYF.

The rearrangement joins TRBV27 to TRBJ2-1; 10 bases are a match to TRBD2. Germline V gives CDR1 MNHEY, CDR2 SMNVEV (reference sequence). This CDR3 contains 15 residues. Trimming removed 6 bases from V and 6 bases from J; junction bases left unmatched: 8. The CDR3 sequence is CASRTSGRAPNEQFF. DNA for the CDR3: TGTGCCAGCAGGACCAGCGGGAGGGCCCCCAATGAGCAGTTCTTC.

This clone was recorded once. The rearrangement joins TRBV28 to TRBJ2-7; D may be TRBD2 (7 bases). V lost 6 bases to trimming and J lost 5 bases, with 17 bases between them. Germline lookup yields CDR1 MDHEN and CDR2 SYDVKM. The CDR3 runs 14 residues. CDR3 protein: CASRKTGGGDEQYF. The CDR3, as DNA: TGTGCCAGCAGAAAAACGGGGGGCGGAGACGAGCAGTACTTC.

The chain recombines TRBV7-3 with TRBJ2-7, with TRBD1 matching over 11 bases. Germline values: CDR1 SGHTA, CDR2 FQGTGA. V trimming: 5 bases; J trimming: 3 bases; junction bases outside the gene matches: 6. CDR3 length equals 15 residues. CDR3 residues: CASSPDGTGGYEQYF. In nucleotides, the CDR3 is TGTGCCAGCAGCCCCGACGGGACAGGGGGCTACGAGCAGTACTTC.

V gene TRBV11-2 combines with J gene TRBJ2-5; D unresolved. Germline lookup yields CDR1 SGHAT and CDR2 FQNNGV. The CDR3 covers 12 residues. V was clipped by 2 bases and J by 5 bases, with 6 bases between them. The CDR3 DNA is TGTGCCAGCAGCTTACACGTGGAGACCCAGTACTTC. This codes for CASSLHVETQYF. Looking up the rest from reference TRBV11-2 and TRBJ2-5 gives the full variable domain: EAGVAQSPRYKIIEKRQSVAFWCNPISGHATLYWYQQILGQGPKLLIQFQNNGVVDDSQLPKDRFSAERLKGVDSTLKIQPAKLEDSAVYLCASSLHVETQYFGPGTRLLVL.

The rearrangement joins TRBV5-1 to TRBJ2-7, with D possibly being TRBD2 (6 bases). The germline V and J ends were trimmed by 4 bases and 7 bases, with 15 bases remaining between them. This CDR3 comprises 13 residues. The germline CDR1 and CDR2 sequences are SGHRS and YFSETQ. Here the CDR3 reads CASSLEGLREQYF. In nucleotides, the CDR3 is TGCGCCAGCAGCCTAGAAGGACTACGGGAGCAGTACTTC.

The rearrangement links TRBV25-1 to TRBJ2-7, with D possibly matching TRBD2 (5 bases). Trimming removed 0 bases at V and 1 base at J, with 7 bases between. Looked up from germline, CDR1 is MGHDK and CDR2 is SYGVNS. The CDR3 length is 14 residues. CDR3 DNA: TGTGCCAGCAGTGAATACGGGGAGTCCTACGAGCAGTACTTC. Its translation: CASSEYGESYEQYF.

The rearrangement joins TRBV4-2 to TRBJ2-7; 9 bases are shared with TRBD1. Germline CDR1 is LGHNA and CDR2 is YNFKEQ. This CDR3 contains 16 residues. The trim removed 0 bases at V and 3 bases at J, leaving 6 bases unmatched. The CDR3 region has the DNA TGTGCCAGCAGCCAAGATCCGACAGGGGGAATCTACGAGCAGTACTTC. Translation: CASSQDPTGGIYEQYF.

J is TRBJ2-1 and V is TRBV5-5, with TRBD2 identical over 15 bases. This CDR3 spans 15 amino acids. The germline V gene encodes CDR1 SGHKS and CDR2 YYEKEE (reference sequence). Unmatched junction bases numbered 4, after V lost 3 bases and J lost 9 bases. CDR3 sequence reads: CASSWTSGRAGEQFF. The CDR3 nucleotides are TGTGCCAGCAGCTGGACTAGCGGGAGGGCTGGTGAGCAGTTCTTC.

V is TRBV9 and J is TRBJ2-7; 7 positions match TRBD1. Losses at the gene ends were 0 bases for V and 2 bases for J; bases not matched to a gene: 8. Per the germline V gene, CDR1 is SGDLS and CDR2 is YYNGEE. The CDR3 spans 16 residues. The CDR3: CASSVDPGTAPYEQYF. The CDR3 DNA reads TGTGCCAGCAGCGTAGACCCCGGGACAGCTCCCTACGAGCAGTACTTC. The full variable domain, in which reference TRBV9 and TRBJ2-7 provide the parts outside the CDR3, is DSGVTQTPKHLITATGQRVTLRCSPRSGDLSVYWYQQSLDQGLQFLIQYYNGEERAKGNILERFSAQQFPDLHSELNLSSLELGDSALYFCASSVDPGTAPYEQYFGPGTRLTVT.

The chain is built from TRBV27 and TRBJ1-5; 7 bases line up with TRBD1. The CDR3 sequence is 14 residues long. J was trimmed by 4 bases and V by 5 bases; bases with no gene match: 5. The germline CDR1 and CDR2 sequences are MNHEY and SMNVEV (reference sequence). The CDR3: CASSPGTENQPQHF. The CDR3 bases are TGTGCCAGCAGTCCCGGGACAGAAAATCAGCCCCAGCATTTT.

The chain links TRBV4-2 to TRBJ2-7, with D uncertain. The germline V and J ends were trimmed by 1 base and 2 bases, with 9 bases remaining between them. This CDR3 has 14 residues. Germline CDR1 is LGHNA and CDR2 is YNFKEQ. CDR3 DNA: TGTGCCAGCAGCCAAGGTTCGGAAACCTACGAGCAGTACTTC. This codes for CASSQGSETYEQYF.